This TCR beta chain was recorded in a study of OX40 agonist ivuxolimab in advanced cancers. Study-wide background: Cancers in dose escalation were hepatocellular, melanoma, renal cell and head and neck.

Comment on this clone: Its target is unknown.

There are 11 residues in the CDR3. V gave up 5 bases and J gave up 4 bases, with 6 bases separating them. Germline values: CDR1 MDHEN, CDR2 SYDVKM. Study observations and caveats: There was clonal expansion of CD4+ and CD8+ blood T cells by week 6 at 0.1 to 3.0 mg/kg. The work left the antigen specificity of expanded peripheral T cells undetermined.

The protocol was immunoSEQ multiplex PCR, while the TCRdb copy is restricted to in-frame clones and leaves out a portion. The sample holds approximately 46,000 clones, 85% to 90% seen once. Autoimmune disease history or systemic immunosuppression barred patients. This sequence was found in an adult with an advanced solid tumor such as melanoma, head and neck, liver or kidney cancer. This material consisted of CD4+ or CD8+ T cells sorted from blood, taken in a trial of the OX40 agonist ivuxolimab. The chain combines TRBV28 with TRBJ2-7; D is uncertain. The CDR3 nucleotides are TGTGCCAGCAGTCCTCAGTACGAGCAGTACTTC. Residues: CASSPQYEQYF.